Below are 30 T cell receptor beta chains sequenced from a single sample in a study of blood T cell repertoires in COVID-19. Sequencing was performed with immunoSEQ multiplex PCR; in TCRdb, only in-frame clones are kept and a portion is missing. The data contain 150,000 to 200,000 clones, 80% to 90% of them singletons. The sequenced material came from peripheral blood. The receptors derive from a woman of 80 years or more with COVID-19, enrolled during active disease.

The chain links TRBV6-6 to TRBJ1-2; D is unclear. Germline lookup yields CDR1 MNHNY and CDR2 SVGAGI (reference sequence). V shed 5 bases and J shed 11 bases, with 15 bases lying between them. The CDR3 spans 12 residues. CDR3 bases: TGTGCCAGCAGTGACCTTTTAGGAGGGTACACCTTC. It is translated as CASSDLLGGYTF.

The chain uses TRBV11-3 and TRBJ2-3; 9 bases are shared with TRBD2. The V segment lost 6 bases and the J segment 2 bases; nucleotides outside the gene matches: 9. CDR1 is SGHNT and CDR2 is YENEEA in the germline V gene. The CDR3 has 16 amino acids. The CDR3 loop reads CASSSWRGGNTDTQYF. The CDR3 bases are TGTGCCAGCAGTTCTTGGCGGGGGGGCAACACAGATACGCAGTATTTT.

The CDR3 DNA is TGTGCCAGACTACGGGTGCAGCCCTACAATGAGCAGTTCTTC. It yields the protein CARLRVQPYNEQFF. The J gene is TRBJ2-1, the V gene TRBV9; D gene uncertain. CDR1 and CDR2 (germline): SGDLS, YYNGEE. Trimming took off 8 bases at V and 2 bases at J, with 14 bases between the two ends. The CDR3 spans 14 residues.

This chain links TRBV2 with TRBJ2-2; tentatively, D is TRBD2 (7 bases). V was clipped by 9 bases and J by 6 bases, with 17 bases between them. CDR1 is SNHLY, CDR2 FYNNEI, per germline. CDR3 length equals 14 residues. In nucleotides, the CDR3 is TGTGCCAGTGGGGGCTCACTAGCGCCCGGGGAGCTGTTTTTT. Its translation: CASGGSLAPGELFF.

This sequence joins TRBV28 and TRBJ1-2; 7 bases are shared with TRBD1. Germline V gives CDR1 MDHEN, CDR2 SYDVKM. J was trimmed by 5 bases and V by 5 bases; bases with no gene match: 11. The CDR3 contains 15 residues. The chain's CDR3 is CASSTAGTVRYGYTF. Here the CDR3 DNA reads TGTGCCAGCAGTACCGCCGGGACAGTCAGATATGGCTACACCTTC.

V is TRBV4-2 and J is TRBJ1-6, with D tentatively TRBD1 (6 bases). There are 14 residues in the CDR3. The V end was cut by 2 bases, the J end by 6 bases, with 8 bases between. Germline V gene data show CDR1 as LGHNA and CDR2 as YNFKEQ. This chain's CDR3 is CASSQQGTNSPLHF. DNA for the CDR3: TGTGCCAGCAGCCAACAGGGGACTAATTCACCCCTCCACTTT.

V and J are TRBV4-2 and TRBJ2-1, with D perhaps TRBD2 (5 bases). Germline assignment: CDR1 LGHNA and CDR2 YNFKEQ. The CDR3 loop spans 14 amino acids. The V gene lost 1 base and the J gene lost 8 bases, with 12 bases spanning the gap. The CDR3 sequence is CASSQVLGSDEQFF. DNA for the CDR3: TGTGCCAGCAGCCAAGTACTAGGGAGCGATGAGCAGTTCTTC.

This chain uses TRBV29-1 with TRBJ1-2; possibly TRBD1 for D (6 bases). The CDR3 extends over 13 amino acids. Germline V gives CDR1 SQVTM, CDR2 ANQGSEA. V lost 6 bases, J lost 2 bases, and 13 bases lay in between. The CDR3 loop reads CSVGAVSNYGYTF. CDR3 coding DNA: TGCAGCGTGGGGGCGGTTAGCAACTATGGCTACACCTTC.

CDR3 amino acids: CASSLGGGGADTQYF. Here the CDR3 DNA reads TGTGCCAGCAGCTTGGGTGGGGGGGGCGCAGATACGCAGTATTTT. This chain uses TRBV5-4 with TRBJ2-3; D perhaps matches TRBD2 (7 bases). Per the germline V gene, CDR1 is SGHNT and CDR2 is YYREEE (reference sequence). V was cut by 0 bases and J by 4 bases, with 12 bases left in between. The CDR3 length is 15 residues. Supplemented by reference TRBV5-4 and TRBJ2-3, the full variable domain reads ETGVTQSPTHLIKTRGQQVTLRCSSQSGHNTVSWYQQALGQGPQFIFQYYREEENGRGNFPPRFSGLQFPNYSSELNVNALELDDSALYLCASSLGGGGADTQYFGPGTRLTVL.

This sequence joins TRBV19 and TRBJ1-5; TRBD1 matches 8 bases. CDR1 is LNHDA, CDR2 SQIVND, per germline (reference sequence). V shed 2 bases and J 2 bases; nucleotides not matched to a gene: 5. The CDR3 has 16 amino acids. CDR3 sequence: CASSIWQGAGNQPQHF. Here the CDR3 DNA reads TGTGCCAGTAGTATATGGCAGGGGGCAGGCAATCAGCCCCAGCATTTT.

In this sample, this clone turned up once. The rearrangement joins TRBV11-3 to TRBJ1-1, with TRBD1 matching over 9 bases. The CDR3 length is 18 residues. V trimming: 4 bases; J trimming: 0 bases; junction bases outside the gene matches: 12. The germline gives CDR1 SGHNT, CDR2 YENEEA. The CDR3 sequence: CASSSWTGAKGVNTEAFF. DNA for the CDR3: TGTGCCAGCAGCTCGTGGACAGGGGCCAAGGGGGTGAACACTGAAGCTTTCTTT.

This chain joins TRBV9 and TRBJ2-7; no firm D call. V dropped 3 bases and J dropped 2 bases, with 3 bases sitting between them. Germline V gives CDR1 SGDLS, CDR2 YYNGEE. This CDR3 spans 11 amino acids. The DNA of the CDR3 is TGTGCCAGCAGCGCTACCTACGAGCAGTACTTC. This codes for CASSATYEQYF.

The chain links TRBV11-1 to TRBJ2-2, with 8 bases lining up with TRBD1. V lost 6 bases to trimming and J lost 5 bases; unmatched junction nucleotides: 2. The CDR3 sequence is 13 residues long. Per the germline V gene, CDR1 is SGHAT and CDR2 is FQDESV (reference sequence). DNA of the CDR3: TGTGCCAGCAGGCGACAGGGGACCGGGGAGCTGTTTTTT. Protein sequence: CASRRQGTGELFF.

This sequence joins TRBV27 and TRBJ2-7; 8 nucleotides align to TRBD1. The CDR3 totals 14 residues. The ends lost 3 bases at V and 2 bases at J; junction bases unmatched: 3. The germline gives CDR1 MNHEY, CDR2 SMNVEV (reference sequence). The CDR3 nucleotides are TGTGCCAGCAGTTTTGGACAGGGACCCTACGAGCAGTACTTC. Residues: CASSFGQGPYEQYF.

This chain connects TRBV4-2 to TRBJ1-4; D not certain. Trimming pared 1 base from V and 3 bases from J, leaving 15 bases between. CDR3 length equals 17 residues. CDR1 is LGHNA and CDR2 is YNFKEQ in the germline V gene. This CDR3 is CASSQGLNLLPNEKLFF. In DNA form, the CDR3 reads TGTGCCAGCAGCCAAGGCTTGAATCTCCTACCTAATGAAAAACTGTTTTTT.

The rearrangement links TRBV19 to TRBJ2-2, with D possibly matching TRBD2 (6 bases). This CDR3 has 13 amino acids. The germline gives CDR1 LNHDA, CDR2 SQIVND (reference sequence). V was cut by 7 bases and J by 7 bases, with 13 bases left in between. The CDR3 sequence: CASIARGIGELFF. The DNA for the CDR3 is TGTGCCAGTATTGCGCGGGGAATCGGGGAGCTGTTTTTT.

The chain uses TRBV5-8 and TRBJ2-5, with 10 bases aligning to TRBD1. Unmatched junction bases numbered 5, after V lost 5 bases and J lost 1 base. The germline gives CDR1 SGHTS, CDR2 YDEGEE. The CDR3 runs to 15 residues. CDR3 region: CASRGQGSPQETQYF. The CDR3 DNA is TGTGCCAGCAGGGGACAGGGGAGTCCCCAAGAGACCCAGTACTTC.

V usage is TRBV5-1 and J usage is TRBJ2-2, with no clear D. Per the germline V gene, CDR1 is SGHRS and CDR2 is YFSETQ. V shed 3 bases and J shed 0 bases, with 9 bases lying between them. The CDR3 is 15 amino acids. CDR3 loop: CASSSTVANTGELFF. DNA for the CDR3: TGCGCCAGCAGCTCTACAGTCGCGAACACCGGGGAGCTGTTTTTT.

The V and J genes are TRBV3-1 (or the pseudogene TRBV3-2) and TRBJ1-1; 10 bases are shared with TRBD1. Trimming cost V 5 bases and J 3 bases; bases outside gene matches: 3. Looked up from germline, CDR1 is LGHDT and CDR2 is YNNKEL (reference sequence). CDR3 length: 14 amino acids. This chain's CDR3 is CASSSGQGDTEAFF. The CDR3 bases are TGTGCCAGCAGCTCCGGACAGGGGGACACTGAAGCTTTCTTT.

This clone was observed a single time. V and J are TRBV4-3 and TRBJ2-7, with D maybe TRBD2 (5 bases). There are 18 residues in the CDR3. Germline CDR1 is LGHNA and CDR2 is YSLEER. V was clipped by 1 base and J by 3 bases, with 22 bases between them. The CDR3 DNA sequence: TGCGCCAGCAGCCAAGGCATTCTACGGGGTCCTAGATTCTACGAGCAGTACTTC. It translates to CASSQGILRGPRFYEQYF.

J is TRBJ2-5 and V is TRBV5-5; 13 bases are a match to TRBD2. CDR1 is SGHKS, CDR2 YYEKEE, per germline (reference sequence). Unmatched junction bases numbered 13, after V lost 0 bases and J lost 2 bases. This CDR3 has 20 residues. The CDR3 DNA follows: TGTGCCAGCAGCTTGGCGCTACTAGCGGGAGGGCCGGTTCGACAAGAGACCCAGTACTTC. Its translation: CASSLALLAGGPVRQETQYF.

V gene TRBV7-9 combines with J gene TRBJ1-2; tentative D call: TRBD1 (5 bases). This CDR3 spans 13 amino acids. With 5 bases removed from V and 8 bases from J, the gap between germline ends came to 15 bases. Germline values: CDR1 SEHNR, CDR2 FQNEAQ (reference sequence). The CDR3 protein is CASSPGRADGYTF. The CDR3 DNA sequence: TGTGCCAGCAGCCCTGGCAGGGCGGACGGCTACACCTTC.

This clone was seen once. The chain combines TRBV29-1 with TRBJ2-5; no clear D. CDR1 SQVTM and CDR2 ANQGSEA come from the germline V gene. The V end lost 2 bases, the J end lost 5 bases, and 6 bases lay between the germline ends. This CDR3 is built from 11 residues. This chain's CDR3 is CSVEYVETQYF. CDR3 sequence (DNA): TGCAGCGTTGAATATGTGGAGACCCAGTACTTC.

The chain employs TRBV5-1 and TRBJ1-1; D perhaps matches TRBD1 (5 bases). The CDR3 runs to 13 residues. Trimming stripped 6 bases from V and 5 bases from J, with 14 bases between. CDR1 SGHRS and CDR2 YFSETQ come from the germline V gene. CDR3 nucleotide sequence: TGCGCCAGCATGCTGAACTCAGGGACTGAAGCTTTCTTT. It is translated as CASMLNSGTEAFF.

This chain links TRBV28 with TRBJ2-7, with TRBD2 matching 9 bases. V was pared by 1 base and J by 2 bases, with 3 bases of the junction left unmatched. This CDR3 spans 15 amino acids. Germline loops: CDR1 MDHEN, CDR2 SYDVKM. The CDR3 nucleotides read TGTGCCAGCAGTTTATATGCGGGAGGGCCCTACGAGCAGTACTTC. Translation: CASSLYAGGPYEQYF.

The CDR3 spells CASSKTTGSIQYF. The CDR3 DNA follows: TGCGCCAGCAGTAAAACAACAGGCAGCATTCAGTACTTC. This chain links TRBV5-1 with TRBJ2-4, with D tentatively TRBD1 (5 bases). This CDR3 spans 13 amino acids. CDR1 and CDR2 (germline): SGHRS, YFSETQ. The V and J ends lost 5 bases and 9 bases respectively, with 15 bases between them.

The chain combines TRBV6-1 with TRBJ2-2, with D possibly TRBD1 on 6 matching bases. Germline lookup yields CDR1 MNHNS and CDR2 SASEGT. This CDR3 has 13 amino acids. Trimming cost V 3 bases and J 6 bases, with 8 bases left between them. CDR3 DNA: TGTGCCAGCAGTGATGCAGGGGCCGGGGAGCTGTTTTTT. It translates to CASSDAGAGELFF.

The chain links TRBV11-1 to TRBJ2-7, with D possibly being TRBD1 (6 bases). The CDR3 is 13 amino acids. Trimming took 5 bases from V and 3 from J, leaving 11 bases between them. Germline CDR1 reads SGHAT; CDR2 reads FQDESV (reference sequence). This chain's CDR3 is CASSPGTYYEQYF. CDR3 DNA sequence: TGTGCCAGCAGCCCCGGGACATACTACGAGCAGTACTTC.

This clone was seen ten or more times. The genes are TRBV5-1 and TRBJ2-6; 7 bases align to TRBD1. Germline CDR1 is SGHRS and CDR2 is YFSETQ. The CDR3 sequence is 18 residues long. V shed 5 bases and J 0 bases; nucleotides not matched to a gene: 11. The CDR3 protein is CASRNRDSYSSGANVLTF. CDR3 nucleotides: TGCGCCAGCAGGAATCGGGACAGCTATTCCTCTGGGGCCAACGTCCTGACTTTC.

The chain recombines TRBV6-4 with TRBJ2-3; D call uncertain. Looked up from germline, CDR1 is MRHNA and CDR2 is SNTAGT. V lost 3 bases and J lost 1, with 8 bases in between. CDR3 size: 14 residues. In DNA, the CDR3 is TGTGCCAGCAGTGAACAACCTGGCACAGATACGCAGTATTTT. This codes for CASSEQPGTDTQYF.